This T cell receptor beta chain was identified during a study of blood T cell repertoires in COVID-19. Germline lookup yields CDR1 LNHDA and CDR2 SQIVND (reference sequence). Deletions cut 4 bases from V and 8 bases from J, with 6 bases between. The CDR3 length is 12 residues. Only in-frame clones appear in the TCRdb table, and some are missing; sequencing was by immunoSEQ multiplex PCR. The sample includes 150,000 or so clones, 82% seen only once; the top ten take around 18%. This sequence joins TRBV19 and TRBJ1-6; D is possibly TRBD1 (5 bases). The source material was PBMCs or T cells enriched from blood (not recorded which). The sequence derives from a man aged 60 to 75 who had recovered from COVID-19. The CDR3 DNA reads TGTGCCAGTAGTACCAGGGATTCACCCCTCCACTTT. It codes for CASSTRDSPLHF. Variable domain in full (rest from reference TRBV19 and TRBJ1-6): DGGITQSPKYLFRKEGQNVTLSCEQNLNHDAMYWYRQDPGQGLRLIYYSQIVNDFQKGDIAEGYSVSREKKESFPLTVTSAQKNPTAFYLCASSTRDSPLHFGNGTRLTVT.